This entry describes one T cell receptor beta chain. Its antigen target is currently unknown. No much larger clone is present one base from it, and per-base qualities are unavailable. The entry originates in a study of graft-versus-host responses after intestinal transplantation (dated by TCRdb to about 2021). In the study overall: The transplants that recipients received were multivisceral, liver-intestinal, or isolated intestinal. Every recipient was given anti-thymocyte globulin induction, then maintenance tacrolimus and steroids for about three years. Graft-versus-host and host-versus-graft alloreactive T cell clones were tracked in the graft, circulation and bone marrow after intestinal transplantation using bulk TCR-beta CDR3 sequencing. To identify alloreactive clones, pre-transplant mixed lymphocyte reaction products were sequenced and compared with unstimulated pre-transplant donor and recipient T cells. The cohort enrolled fewer than 25 intestinal transplant recipients including one retransplant, and 3 patients lacking pretransplant specimens were excluded. Donor T cell macrochimerism was defined as a peak of at least 4% donor T cells among recipient peripheral blood mononuclear cells. Instead of going to the commercial service, samples from a few later patients were sequenced in-house on an Illumina MiSeq and processed with MiXCR.

The paper as a whole reports these results and caveats: The conclusions were limited by the relatively low number and heterogeneity of the intestinal transplant patients. Peak levels of circulating GvH clones were associated with declines in HvG clones early after transplant. GvH clones were found in recipient bone marrow, and some of the GvH clones appeared earlier in ileal mucosa or blood, which is consistent with an intestinal mucosal origin. In patients with donor T cell macrochimerism, the allografts had high GvH to HvG T cell clonal ratios.

Reading from cysteine to phenylalanine, the CDR3 counts 13 amino acids. The kept DNA is CDR3 alone, 39 bases in frame from the first base. V and J lose 4 bases and 1 base, and a span of 8 bases separates them. CDR1 SGHRS and CDR2 YFSETQ were looked up in the germline V gene. In light of the paper, this sample's time point label describes: cells obtained before transplantation from donor or recipient. CD3+CD4+ and CD3+CD8+ populations were FACS-sorted from unstimulated pre-transplant donor and recipient cells taken from spleen or lymph nodes. The library was obtained by the immunoSEQ multiplex PCR assay. For most patients, genomic DNA was isolated with the Qiagen DNeasy Blood and Tissue Kit and sent frozen to Adaptive Biotechnologies for TCR sequencing. For most patients, genomic DNA was subjected to high-throughput TCR-beta CDR3 sequencing by Adaptive Biotechnologies. On the authors' methods: TCR sequencing data for 15 to 20 patients were retrieved from Adaptive's ImmunoSEQ software; a few other patients were processed with MiXCR and VDJtools. To correct CD4 versus CD8 sorting errors, any sequence found in both subsets at a frequency ratio below 5:1 was removed. CDR3 nucleotide sequences shared between donor and recipient were removed because the origin of such sequences could not be assigned. To be classed as alloreactive, a clone needed at least 2-fold expansion over unstimulated cells and a minimum CFSE-low frequency of 0.002% (template counts) or 0.001% (read counts). A clone was considered mappable if detected in the sequenced pre-transplant spleen, lymph node, or MLR CFSE-low populations of the donor or recipient. The cumulative frequency of alloreactive clones was calculated as a percentage of all sequences, weighted by copy number. TCRdb's version of the immuneACCESS table is confined to in-frame rearrangements and falls short of the full clone set. An unresolved V gene accounts for under half of the shortfall where checked; the remainder is of unknown origin. V, J and clone size derive from that table, while D and trimming were established from the DNA sequence. For this sample the table gives around 95,000 clones, of which about 90% were detected only once. The top ten clones comprise about 0.9% of the sample.

The chain is assembled from TRBV5-1 and TRBJ1-1; the D gene is possibly TRBD1, with 5 bases matching. The input for sequencing was unstimulated CD4+ T cells sorted from spleen or lymph node cells, taken before transplant. The receptor comes from a human donor who was the organ donor for an intestinal transplant. CDR3 protein: CASSEQANTEAFF. In nucleotides, the sequence is TGCGCCAGCAGCGAACAGGCGAACACTGAAGCTTTCTTT.